Only a few counts were recorded for the clone carrying this TCR beta chain. What it recognizes is unknown. TCRdb reprocessed the RT-PCR reads via MiXCR and lists one record per CDR3 protein. The repertoire holds approximately 10,000 distinct CDR3 sequences, with roughly 82% as singletons. The entry originates in a study of yellow fever vaccine responses in identical twins. V shed 1 base and J 8 bases; nucleotides not matched to a gene: 6. The germline V gene encodes CDR1 LGHDT and CDR2 YNNKEL (reference sequence). CDR3 length: 15 amino acids. The study's findings and limits: Reportedly, the T cell response mounted by twins to vaccine seemed partly convergent, partly personalized.

The chain joins TRBV3-1 to TRBJ1-4, with TRBD1 identical over 8 bases. Specimen: T cells from blood (PBMCs), unsorted or a sorted subset (not recorded which), collected before or after yellow fever vaccination (not recorded which). The clonotype was recovered from a woman younger than 30 who received the yellow fever vaccine. The CDR3, as DNA: TGTGCCAGCAGCCAAGGCAGGGGGCTGTTCGAAAAACTGTTTTTT. Protein: CASSQGRGLFEKLFF.